This T cell receptor (beta chain) stems from a study of shared clonotypes between healthy human individuals. Findings and limits, study-wide: Among the subsets, naive ones generally showed larger estimated richness than memory ones. Represented genetic and exposure-history diversity was restricted by having few donors.

With respect to this clone: Its antigen is still unknown.

The CDR3 is 12 residues long. The germline V gene has CDR1 SQVTM and CDR2 ANQGSEA. The germline V and J ends were trimmed by 8 bases and 0 bases, with 10 bases remaining between them. Profiling relied on immunoSEQ multiplex PCR, and the TCRdb table lists in-frame clones only, not all of them. Among approximately 340,000 clones listed, over 65% were seen once. This chain links TRBV29-1 with TRBJ1-1; D uncertain. This sequence originates from a young man in good health. Sequencing input: memory CD4+ T cells sorted from blood. Sample subset: CD45RA-negative fraction. CDR3 sequence reads: CSCLRLNTEAFF. The CDR3 coding sequence is TGCAGCTGCCTCAGACTGAACACTGAAGCTTTCTTT.